This entry is about one T cell receptor (beta chain). These data come from a study of T cell repertoires in cytomegalovirus infection. In the study overall: Public TCR beta signatures provided an indication of both CMV infection and a matching HLA type.

TCRdb re-called the reads through MiXCR, storing one row per CDR3 protein. Of some 450,000 distinct CDR3 sequences listed, 25% to 40% are singletons. Germline-derived CDR1 and CDR2 are LGHNA and YNFKEQ. The CDR3 is 16 residues long. Trimming took off 0 bases at V and 3 bases at J, with 14 bases between the two ends. Sequenced input: PBMCs. The clonotype comes from a human donor in good health (CMV status not recorded). Some clones in this sample may be carry-over from other donors' samples. The gene calls are TRBV4-2 and TRBJ1-1, with D uncertain. The CDR3 sequence: CASSQDGRLVDTEAFF. The DNA for the CDR3 is TGTGCCAGCAGCCAAGATGGCAGACTGGTTGACACTGAAGCTTTCTTT.